This TCR delta chain was sequenced in a study of Vδ1+ human thymocytes. This clone showed up just a few times. Its target is unknown. Sequences come from RNA converted to cDNA by reverse transcription. Multiplex PCR used pooled V-gene forward primers and a constant-region reverse primer to amplify CDR3s. TCRdb reprocessed the multiplex PCR reads using CATT. This sample has about 75,000 delta-chain clones, with 30% to 40% found just once. Alphabeta T cells were depleted, then CD3+ Vdelta1+ Vdelta2- thymocytes were FACS-sorted. Findings and caveats of the study: Thymic TRG and TRD repertoires appeared highly polyclonal. Thymic delta-chain repertoires held 20% to 25% Vdelta2 sequences and few Vdelta3, despite high sort purity.

Germline V gene data show CDR1 as TSWWSYY and CDR2 as QGS. V was shortened by 1 base and J by 0 bases, with 15 bases between the two germline ends. There are 17 residues in the CDR3. Sequencing was carried out using Vdelta1+ gamma-delta thymocytes from the thymus. Sample subset: FACS-sorted CD3+ TCRalphabeta- TCRVdelta1+ TCRVdelta2- thymocytes. This rearrangement joins TRDV1 to TRDJ1, with D maybe TRDD3 (6 bases). The origin of this receptor is a boy in the first two years of life who had congenital heart surgery. CDR3 DNA sequence: TGTGCTCTTGGGGAACGGGTGTGGGGGCCCCACACCGATAAACTCATCTTT. Translating gives CALGERVWGPHTDKLIF.